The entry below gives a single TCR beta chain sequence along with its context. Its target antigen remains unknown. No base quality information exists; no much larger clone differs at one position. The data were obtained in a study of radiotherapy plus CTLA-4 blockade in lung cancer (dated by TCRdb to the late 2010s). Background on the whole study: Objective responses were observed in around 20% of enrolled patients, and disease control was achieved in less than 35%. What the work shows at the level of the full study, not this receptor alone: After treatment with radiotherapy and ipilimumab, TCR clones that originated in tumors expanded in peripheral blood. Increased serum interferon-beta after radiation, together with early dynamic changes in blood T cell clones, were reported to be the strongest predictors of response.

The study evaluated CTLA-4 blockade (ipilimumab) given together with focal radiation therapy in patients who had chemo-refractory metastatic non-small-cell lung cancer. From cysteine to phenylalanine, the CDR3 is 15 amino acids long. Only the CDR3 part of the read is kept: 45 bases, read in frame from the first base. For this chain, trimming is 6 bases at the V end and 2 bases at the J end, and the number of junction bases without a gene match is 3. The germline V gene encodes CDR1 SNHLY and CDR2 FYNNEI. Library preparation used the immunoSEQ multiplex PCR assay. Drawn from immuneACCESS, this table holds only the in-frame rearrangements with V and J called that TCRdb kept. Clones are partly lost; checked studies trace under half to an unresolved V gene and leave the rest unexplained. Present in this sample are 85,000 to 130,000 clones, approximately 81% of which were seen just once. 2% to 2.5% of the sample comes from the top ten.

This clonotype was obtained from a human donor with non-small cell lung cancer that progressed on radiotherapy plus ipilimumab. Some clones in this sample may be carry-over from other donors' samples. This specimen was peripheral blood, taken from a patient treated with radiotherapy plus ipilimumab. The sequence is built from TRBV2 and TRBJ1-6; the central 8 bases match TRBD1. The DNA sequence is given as TGTGCCAGCAGATCGGACAGGGCCTATAATTCACCCCTCCACTTT. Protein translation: CASRSDRAYNSPLHF.